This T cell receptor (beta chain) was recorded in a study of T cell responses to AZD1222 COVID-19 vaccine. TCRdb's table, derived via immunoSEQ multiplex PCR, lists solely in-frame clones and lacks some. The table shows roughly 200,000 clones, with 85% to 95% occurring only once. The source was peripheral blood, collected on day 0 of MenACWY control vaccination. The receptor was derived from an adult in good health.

CDR3 region: CASSEWLGQHNSPLHF. The DNA for the CDR3 is TGTGCCAGCAGTGAATGGCTAGGACAGCATAATTCACCCCTCCACTTT. The rearrangement joins TRBV6-1 to TRBJ1-6; maybe TRBD1 (6 bases). The V end lost 2 bases, the J end lost 5 bases, and 13 bases lay between the germline ends. The CDR3 loop spans 16 amino acids. Germline V gene data show CDR1 as MNHNS and CDR2 as SASEGT.